The rows below give T cell receptor beta chains drawn from one sample of a study of blood T cell repertoires in COVID-19. Data came from immunoSEQ multiplex PCR; TCRdb stores just in-frame clones and leaves some out. The table lists roughly 410,000 clones, over 75% of them singletons. The sample comprised peripheral blood. The source is a woman aged 40 to 55 with COVID-19, enrolled during active disease. Both conserved end residues are part of each CDR3. The D gene is left open where the match is weak. Clone size is stated in some rows and not others, as once, few, many or a class when expanded.

>TRBJ1-1|-|-|TRBV19
TGTGCCAGTAGCCCGAAACGAGGAGCCCCTGAAGCTTTCTTT
CASSPKRGAPEAFF
>TRBJ2-2|-|-|TRBV10-3
TGTGCCATCAACGGGGGGCTAAAGGGGAACACCGGGGAGCTGTTTTTT
CAINGGLKGNTGELFF
>TRBJ1-2|-|-|TRBV6-5
TGTGCCAGCAGTTACTCGACAGGTGCTAACTATGGCTACACCTTC
CASSYSTGANYGYTF
>TRBJ2-2|TRBD2|-|TRBV7-6
TGTGCCAGCAGGAAGGGAGCTAGCGGGGGGCCAGCGAACACCGGGGAGCTGTTTTTT
CASRKGASGGPANTGELFF
>TRBJ1-5|-|-|TRBV28
TGTGCCAGCAGTTTTGTGCAGGGAAGGTTCACTCAGCCCCAGCATTTT
CASSFVQGRFTQPQHF
>TRBJ1-2|-|-|TRBV18
TGTGCCAGCTCACCACAGGGGGTCGGCTATGGCTACACCTTC
CASSPQGVGYGYTF
>TRBJ1-1|-|-|TRBV19
TGTGCCAGTAGTATACCTGATAGGGGACACAAAGCTTTCTTT
CASSIPDRGHKAFF
>TRBJ1-6|-|-|TRBV7-2
TGTGCCAGCAGCTTAGGGCGAGCAGGCTCCTATAATTCACCCCTCCACTTT
CASSLGRAGSYNSPLHF
>TRBJ2-7|TRBD2|-|TRBV7-9
TGTGCCAGCAGCTCGACTAGCCTGGAGCAGTACTTC
CASSSTSLEQYF
>TRBJ2-3|TRBD2|-|TRBV5-1
TGCGCCAGCAGCTTGGGACTAGCGGGAGGCCCTTACACAGATACGCAGTATTTT
CASSLGLAGGPYTDTQYF
>TRBJ1-5|TRBD1|-|TRBV3-1/TRBV3-2
TGTGCCAGCAGCCAAGGGGGGACAGGGGATCAGCCCCAGCATTTT
CASSQGGTGDQPQHF
>TRBJ1-6|-|-|TRBV7-2
TGTGCCAGCAGCTCTTATATCTCCTATAATTCACCCCTCCACTTT
CASSSYISYNSPLHF
>TRBJ1-2|-|-|TRBV5-4
TGTGCCAGCAGCTCGCCGGTAAACTATGGCTACACCTTC
CASSSPVNYGYTF
>TRBJ2-3|TRBD2|once|TRBV7-6
TGTGCCAGCAGCTTAGGAGCGGGGGGCCCGGTAGATACGCAGTATTTT
CASSLGAGGPVDTQYF